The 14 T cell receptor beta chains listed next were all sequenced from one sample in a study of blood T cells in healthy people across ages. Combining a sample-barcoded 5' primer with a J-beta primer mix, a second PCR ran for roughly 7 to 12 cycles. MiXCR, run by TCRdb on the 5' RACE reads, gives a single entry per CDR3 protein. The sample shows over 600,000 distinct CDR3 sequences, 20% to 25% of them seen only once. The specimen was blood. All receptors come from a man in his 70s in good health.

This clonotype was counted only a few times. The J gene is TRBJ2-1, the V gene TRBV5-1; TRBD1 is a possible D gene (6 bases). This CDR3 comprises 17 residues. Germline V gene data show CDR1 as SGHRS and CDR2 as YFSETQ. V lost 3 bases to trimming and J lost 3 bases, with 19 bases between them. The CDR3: CASSYPTTTGYYNEQFF. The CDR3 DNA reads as TGCGCCAGCAGCTACCCAACCACGACAGGATACTACAATGAGCAGTTCTTC.

The CDR3 reads CASSPDTDSYEQYF. The CDR3 coding sequence is TGTGCCAGCTCACCCGACACGGACTCCTACGAGCAGTACTTC. This chain joins TRBV18 and TRBJ2-7; D is undetermined. The CDR3 length is 14 residues. Trimming shortened V by 3 bases and J by 0 bases, and 9 bases separated the two germline ends. The germline gives CDR1 KGHSH, CDR2 LQKENI. The full variable domain, with the rest looked up from reference TRBV18 and TRBJ2-7, is NAGVMQNPRHLVRRRGQEARLRCSPMKGHSHVYWYRQLPEEGLKFMVYLQKENIIDESGMPKERFSAEFPKEGPSILRIQQVVRGDSAAYFCASSPDTDSYEQYFGPGTRLTVT.

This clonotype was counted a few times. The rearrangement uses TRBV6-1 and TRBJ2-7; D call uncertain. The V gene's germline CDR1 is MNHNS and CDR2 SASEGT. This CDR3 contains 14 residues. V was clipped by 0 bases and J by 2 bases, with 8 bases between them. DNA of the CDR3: TGTGCCAGCAGTGAAGCAGGCGGAGCCTACGAGCAGTACTTC. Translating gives CASSEAGGAYEQYF.

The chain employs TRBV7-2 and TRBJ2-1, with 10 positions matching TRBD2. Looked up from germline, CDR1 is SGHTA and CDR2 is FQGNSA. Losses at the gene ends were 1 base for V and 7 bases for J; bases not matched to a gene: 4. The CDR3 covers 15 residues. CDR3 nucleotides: TGTGCCAGCAGCTTAGTAGCGGGAGGCATTAATGAGCAGTTCTTC. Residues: CASSLVAGGINEQFF.

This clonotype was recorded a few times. CDR3 amino acids: CASSFESGELFF. DNA of the CDR3: TGTGCCAGCAGCTTTGAATCCGGGGAGCTGTTTTTT. This chain joins TRBV28 and TRBJ2-2; D gene uncertain. The CDR3 has 12 amino acids. The germline gives CDR1 MDHEN, CDR2 SYDVKM. V lost 6 bases, J lost 6 bases, and 8 bases lay in between.

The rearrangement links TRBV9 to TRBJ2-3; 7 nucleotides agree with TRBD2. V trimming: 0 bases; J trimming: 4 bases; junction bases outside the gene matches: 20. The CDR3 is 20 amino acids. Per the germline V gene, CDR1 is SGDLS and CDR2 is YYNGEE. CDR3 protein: CASSVAPGLGAILYADTQYF. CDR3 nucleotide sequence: TGTGCCAGCAGCGTAGCCCCTGGACTAGGAGCAATTCTTTACGCAGATACGCAGTATTTT.

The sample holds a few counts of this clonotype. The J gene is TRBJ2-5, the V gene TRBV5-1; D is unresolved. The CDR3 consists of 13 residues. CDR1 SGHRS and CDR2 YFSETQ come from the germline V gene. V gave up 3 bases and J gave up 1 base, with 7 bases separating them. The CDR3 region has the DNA TGCGCCAGCAGCTCTGCCATCCAAGAGACCCAGTACTTC. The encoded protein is CASSSAIQETQYF.

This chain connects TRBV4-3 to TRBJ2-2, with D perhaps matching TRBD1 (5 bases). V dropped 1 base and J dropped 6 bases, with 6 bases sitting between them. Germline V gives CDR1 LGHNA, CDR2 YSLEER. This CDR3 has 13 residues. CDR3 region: CASSQAGPGELFF. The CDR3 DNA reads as TGCGCCAGCAGCCAAGCAGGGCCCGGGGAGCTGTTTTTT.

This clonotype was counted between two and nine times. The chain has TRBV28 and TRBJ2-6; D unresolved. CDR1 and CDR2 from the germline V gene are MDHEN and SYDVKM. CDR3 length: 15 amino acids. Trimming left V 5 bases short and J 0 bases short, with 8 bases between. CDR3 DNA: TGTGCCAGCAGTCTTCTCCTCTCTGGGGCCAACGTCCTGACTTTC. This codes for CASSLLLSGANVLTF.

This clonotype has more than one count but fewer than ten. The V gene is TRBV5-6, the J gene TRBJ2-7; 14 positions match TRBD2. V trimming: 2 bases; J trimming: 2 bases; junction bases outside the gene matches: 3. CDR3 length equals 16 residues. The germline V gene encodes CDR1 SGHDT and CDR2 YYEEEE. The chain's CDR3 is CASSLMGLAGAYEQYF. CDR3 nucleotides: TGTGCCAGCAGCTTAATGGGACTAGCGGGAGCCTACGAGCAGTACTTC.

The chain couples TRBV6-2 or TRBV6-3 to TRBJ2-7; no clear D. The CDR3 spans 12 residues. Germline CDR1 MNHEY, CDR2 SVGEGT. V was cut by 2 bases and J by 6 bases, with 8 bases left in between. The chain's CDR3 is CASSYADREQYF. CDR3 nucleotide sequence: TGTGCCAGCAGTTACGCGGACCGCGAGCAGTACTTC.

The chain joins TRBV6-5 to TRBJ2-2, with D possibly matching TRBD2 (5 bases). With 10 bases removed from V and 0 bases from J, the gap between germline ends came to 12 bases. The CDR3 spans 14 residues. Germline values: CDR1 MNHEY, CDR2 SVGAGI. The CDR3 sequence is CAIQDSTNTGELFF. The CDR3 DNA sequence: TGTGCCATCCAGGACTCAACGAACACCGGGGAGCTGTTTTTT.

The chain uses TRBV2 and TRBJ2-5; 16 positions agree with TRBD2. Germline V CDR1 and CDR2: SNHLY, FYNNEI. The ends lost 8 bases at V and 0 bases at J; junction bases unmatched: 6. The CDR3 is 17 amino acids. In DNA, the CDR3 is TGTGCCAGCTGGGGACTAGCGGGAGGGAAGTACCAAGAGACCCAGTACTTC. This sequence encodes CASWGLAGGKYQETQYF.

The CDR3 bases are TGTGCCAGCAGCCCTGACGGACTTTATAATTCACCCCTCCACTTT. This codes for CASSPDGLYNSPLHF. The V call is TRBV9, the J call TRBJ1-6; D is unclear. The germline CDR1 and CDR2 sequences are SGDLS and YYNGEE. The ends were cut back, 4 bases at V and 4 bases at J, with 12 bases in the middle. The CDR3 length is 15 residues.